This T cell receptor (beta chain) was retrieved from a study of T-cell reconstitution after alpha-beta-depleted transplantation in children. There are a few counts of this clonotype. Its target is unknown. Germline CDR1 is LGHNA and CDR2 is YSLEER. CDR3 size: 16 residues. Trimming removed 5 bases from V and 0 bases from J, with 14 bases in between. Regarding the study as a whole: For some patients, TCRbeta diversity was high at day 60 because of recipient T cells and thymic progenitors that survived. The study reportedly traced alpha-beta T cells about two months after transplant to several hundred expanded graft clones. One year after transplant, T-cell counts and diversity came mostly from newly produced T cells.

Preparation of the TCRbeta library used unique molecular identifiers. Each CDR3 protein is one row after TCRdb ran MiXCR on the PCR reads. Of fewer than 700,000 distinct CDR3 sequences listed, 10% to 15% are singletons. This sample comprised PBMCs, mostly from graft donor cells, obtained 360 days after TCRalphabeta/CD19-depleted stem cell transplant. V is TRBV4-3 and J is TRBJ1-3, with D perhaps matching TRBD1 (5 bases). The TCR sequence derives from a male patient younger than 18 who had a stem cell transplant for acute myeloid leukemia, so the T cells may come from the graft donor. CDR3 amino acids: CASSLRVGPSGNTIYF. The CDR3 DNA follows: TGCGCCAGCAGCTTGCGTGTGGGGCCCTCTGGAAACACCATATATTTT.